What follows are 25 T cell receptor beta chains derived from one specimen sequenced in a study of T cell responses to AZD1222 COVID-19 vaccine. Sequencing was performed with immunoSEQ multiplex PCR; in TCRdb, only in-frame clones are kept and a portion is missing. The sample lists approximately 89,000 clones, about 88% occurring once. The sequencing here drew on peripheral blood, taken on day 0 of AZD1222 vaccination. The origin of the receptors is an adult in good health.

V is TRBV5-5 and J is TRBJ2-7, with no clear D. The CDR3 sequence is 14 residues long. Trimming removed 0 bases at V and 5 bases at J, with 12 bases between. Germline CDR1 is SGHKS and CDR2 is YYEKEE (reference sequence). As DNA, the CDR3 is TGTGCCAGCAGCTTGGCCCCCACAGACCACGAGCAGTACTTC. Translation gives CASSLAPTDHEQYF. Looking up the rest from reference TRBV5-5 and TRBJ2-7 gives the full variable domain: DAGVTQSPTHLIKTRGQQVTLRCSPISGHKSVSWYQQVLGQGPQFIFQYYEKEERGRGNFPDRFSARQFPNYSSELNVNALLLGDSALYLCASSLAPTDHEQYFGPGTRLTVT.

The chain combines TRBV30 with TRBJ1-2, with 8 bases aligning to TRBD1. Unmatched junction bases numbered 7, after V lost 2 bases and J lost 8 bases. The germline gives CDR1 GTSNPN, CDR2 SVGIG (reference sequence). The CDR3 is made up of 13 amino acids. CDR3 protein: CAWSTGGSWGYTF. In DNA form, the CDR3 reads TGTGCCTGGAGTACAGGGGGGAGCTGGGGCTACACCTTC.

J is TRBJ1-6 and V is TRBV6-1; D is uncertain. V was shortened by 3 bases and J by 3 bases, with 6 bases between the two germline ends. There are 14 residues in the CDR3. Germline V lookup: CDR1 MNHNS, CDR2 SASEGT. The CDR3 nucleotides read TGTGCCAGCAGTGAGGAAAGCTATAATTCACCCCTCCACTTT. Residues: CASSEESYNSPLHF.

The chain uses TRBV6-5 and TRBJ2-7; D is unclear. Between the trimmed V and J ends, which lost 6 bases and 2 bases, there was a span of 17 bases. CDR3 length: 15 residues. Germline CDR1 MNHEY, CDR2 SVGAGI. The CDR3 nucleotides are TGTGCCAGCAGCGTGATGTCTCACGGGCCCTACGAGCAGTACTTC. Encoded protein: CASSVMSHGPYEQYF.

About this clone itself: The junction differs from germline at one of its ends, possibly a read error. The V call is TRBV7-7, the J call TRBJ1-3; tentative D call: TRBD1 (5 bases). The CDR3 has 15 residues. The germline V gene encodes CDR1 SSHAT and CDR2 FNYEAQ (reference sequence). CDR3 coding DNA: TGTGCTAGCAGCCCTGGGGCCGACTCTGGAAACACCATATATTTT. Translated, it gives CASSPGADSGNTIYF.

This CDR3 reads CASSPQGGVNTEAFF. CDR3 DNA sequence: TGTGCCAGCAGCCCGCAGGGTGGGGTGAACACTGAAGCTTTCTTT. V is TRBV7-3 and J is TRBJ1-1, with a tentative D call TRBD1 (5 bases). Per germline, CDR1 SGHTA and CDR2 FQGTGA. The CDR3 runs to 15 residues. V was pared by 5 bases and J by 0 bases, with 13 bases between. Variable domain in full (rest from reference TRBV7-3 and TRBJ1-1): GAGVSQTPSNKVTEKGKYVELRCDPISGHTALYWYRQSLGQGPEFLIYFQGTGAADDSGLPNDRFFAVRPEGSVSTLKIQRTERGDSAVYLCASSPQGGVNTEAFFGQGTRLTVV.

The genes are TRBV19 and TRBJ1-6; tentative D call: TRBD1 (5 bases). This CDR3 spans 17 amino acids. The ends were cut back, 8 bases at V and 0 bases at J, with 17 bases in the middle. Per the germline V gene, CDR1 is LNHDA and CDR2 is SQIVND (reference sequence). The CDR3: CASSGTLLSSYNSPLHF. The CDR3 DNA follows: TGTGCCAGTTCCGGGACGCTTCTTAGCTCCTATAATTCACCCCTCCACTTT. Full variable domain (outside the CDR3, taken from reference TRBV19 and TRBJ1-6): DGGITQSPKYLFRKEGQNVTLSCEQNLNHDAMYWYRQDPGQGLRLIYYSQIVNDFQKGDIAEGYSVSREKKESFPLTVTSAQKNPTAFYLCASSGTLLSSYNSPLHFGNGTRLTVT.

Only a few counts were recorded for this clone. This rearrangement joins TRBV29-1 to TRBJ2-7; TRBD1 matches at 7 bases. V was pared by 5 bases and J by 2 bases, with 9 bases of the junction left unmatched. The CDR3 totals 14 residues. CDR1 and CDR2 (germline): SQVTM, ANQGSEA. Written as DNA, the CDR3 is TGCAGCGTTTCCATGACAGGGTCAACCTACGAGCAGTACTTC. Protein product: CSVSMTGSTYEQYF.

The gene calls are TRBV18 and TRBJ1-2, with D perhaps TRBD1 (6 bases). The CDR3 runs 15 residues. Between the trimmed V and J ends, which lost 5 bases and 0 bases, there was a span of 13 bases. Looked up from germline, CDR1 is KGHSH and CDR2 is LQKENI. CDR3 sequence reads: CASSSDRLSNYGYTF. The DNA of the CDR3 is TGTGCCAGCTCATCCGACAGGCTTTCTAACTATGGCTACACCTTC.

The chain carries TRBV29-1 and TRBJ1-1; D perhaps matches TRBD1 (6 bases). Between the trimmed V and J ends, which lost 7 bases and 5 bases, there was a span of 17 bases. Germline V gene data show CDR1 as SQVTM and CDR2 as ANQGSEA. CDR3 length equals 13 residues. The CDR3 DNA reads as TGCAGCGCCAGGGGAGAGGGTTGGACTGAAGCTTTCTTT. This gives the protein CSARGEGWTEAFF.

The V gene is TRBV4-2, the J gene TRBJ1-3; perhaps TRBD1 as D (5 bases). Trimming stripped 0 bases from V and 4 bases from J, with 13 bases between. Germline V gives CDR1 LGHNA, CDR2 YNFKEQ. This CDR3 contains 16 residues. CDR3: CASSQDQAGIGNTIYF. As DNA, the CDR3 is TGTGCCAGCAGCCAAGATCAGGCAGGGATAGGAAACACCATATATTTT.

This chain links TRBV28 with TRBJ2-7; 7 bases map to TRBD1. The CDR3 sequence is 13 residues long. Losses at the gene ends were 8 bases for V and 6 bases for J; bases not matched to a gene: 10. The germline gives CDR1 MDHEN, CDR2 SYDVKM. In DNA form, the CDR3 reads TGTGCCAGCTTACCCGACAGGGCCAGCGAGCAGTACTTC. Protein product: CASLPDRASEQYF.

The chain carries TRBV3-1 (or the pseudogene TRBV3-2) and TRBJ2-2; tentatively, D is TRBD1 (6 bases). Germline V gives CDR1 LGHDT, CDR2 YNNKEL (reference sequence). V shed 2 bases and J shed 4 bases, with 11 bases lying between them. This CDR3 region has 15 residues. The CDR3 is CASSQKTGPTGELFF. The CDR3 nucleotides read TGTGCCAGCAGCCAAAAGACAGGTCCCACCGGGGAGCTGTTTTTT.

V is TRBV12-3 or TRBV12-4 and J is TRBJ2-4; 9 nucleotides agree with TRBD1. The J segment lost 13 bases and the V segment lost 4 bases, leaving 5 bases of the junction unmatched. The CDR3 contains 12 residues. In nucleotides, the CDR3 is TGTGCCAGCAGTTCTTCCGGGACAGGGCAGTACTTC. Its protein product is CASSSSGTGQYF.

The CDR3 nucleotides are TGTGCCAGCAGTTTATTAGTAGGCGCCTATAGCAATCAGCCCCAGCATTTT. Its protein product is CASSLLVGAYSNQPQHF. The V gene is TRBV28, the J gene TRBJ1-5; no reliable D call. There are 17 residues in the CDR3. Trimming removed 1 base from V and 0 bases from J, with 13 bases in between. Germline V CDR1 and CDR2: MDHEN, SYDVKM. Drawing the rest from reference TRBV28 and TRBJ1-5, the complete variable domain is DVKVTQSSRYLVKRTGEKVFLECVQDMDHENMFWYRQDPGLGLRLIYFSYDVKMKEKGDIPEGYSVSREKKERFSLILESASTNQTSMYLCASSLLVGAYSNQPQHFGDGTRLSIL.

To note about this clone: This sample includes further DNA sequences coding for the same CDR3. The V gene is TRBV6-1, the J gene TRBJ2-7, with D possibly being TRBD2 (6 bases). V lost 0 bases to trimming and J lost 3 bases, with 9 bases between them. CDR1 and CDR2 (germline): MNHNS, SASEGT. CDR3 length: 14 residues. The CDR3 nucleotides read TGTGCCAGCAGTGAAGCTGGAGGGATCTACGAGCAGTACTTC. This gives the protein CASSEAGGIYEQYF.

J is TRBJ1-4 and V is TRBV3-1 (or the pseudogene TRBV3-2), with 8 bases lining up with TRBD1. Germline V gives CDR1 LGHDT, CDR2 YNNKEL (reference sequence). CDR3 length: 17 residues. V gave up 4 bases and J gave up 2 bases; unmatched junction bases: 9. The CDR3 loop reads CASSPPRTGPTNEKLFF. The CDR3 DNA reads TGTGCCAGCAGCCCGCCTCGGACAGGGCCGACTAATGAAAAACTGTTTTTT.

The chain links TRBV28 to TRBJ1-6, with TRBD1 matching 9 bases. Germline CDR1 is MDHEN and CDR2 is SYDVKM. The CDR3 spans 18 residues. The junction had 14 bases not matched to a gene; V was cut back by 2 bases and J by 9 bases. The CDR3 spells CASSLLKTGGRGSSPLHF. The CDR3 nucleotides read TGTGCCAGCAGTTTACTAAAAACAGGGGGCAGGGGTAGTTCACCCCTCCACTTT.

Relative to its sample, this clone is medium-sized (0.01 to 0.1%). The rearrangement links TRBV18 to TRBJ2-1; D may correspond to TRBD1 or TRBD2 (6 bases each). Germline CDR1 reads KGHSH; CDR2 reads LQKENI. CDR3 length equals 15 residues. Trimming pared 1 base from V and 7 bases from J, leaving 14 bases between. In DNA form, the CDR3 reads TGTGCCAGCTCACCACTGGGGGGCCAGGGAAATGAGCAGTTCTTC. Encoded protein: CASSPLGGQGNEQFF.

This chain links TRBV2 with TRBJ2-5, with TRBD1 identical over 10 bases. Germline CDR1 is SNHLY and CDR2 is FYNNEI. The CDR3 sequence is 14 residues long. V shed 6 bases and J 2 bases; nucleotides not matched to a gene: 3. The CDR3 coding sequence is TGTGCCAGCAGCGACAGGGGGCGACAAGAGACCCAGTACTTC. This translates into CASSDRGRQETQYF.

J is TRBJ1-3 and V is TRBV6-5; D not certain. This CDR3 region has 15 residues. Germline-derived CDR1 and CDR2 are MNHEY and SVGAGI. V was pared by 6 bases and J by 1 base, with 13 bases between. This CDR3 is CASSPQHLSGNTIYF. The CDR3 DNA follows: TGTGCCAGCAGCCCCCAACACCTTTCTGGAAACACCATATATTTT.

CDR3 DNA sequence: TGTGCCAGTGGACGTGGCGGGAACTACGAGCAGTACTTC. Amino acids: CASGRGGNYEQYF. The chain links TRBV19 to TRBJ2-7; maybe TRBD2 (6 bases). From germline, CDR1 is LNHDA and CDR2 SQIVND (reference sequence). V lost 8 bases, J lost 3 bases, and 14 bases lay in between. CDR3 size: 13 residues.

V is TRBV6-6 and J is TRBJ2-1; no definite D call. From germline, CDR1 is MNHNY and CDR2 SVGAGI (reference sequence). V was cut by 0 bases and J by 6 bases, with 3 bases left in between. The CDR3 loop spans 12 amino acids. DNA for the CDR3: TGTGCCAGCAGTTACTCGAGCAATGAGCAGTTCTTC. This sequence encodes CASSYSSNEQFF.

The CDR3 nucleotides read TGCGCCAGCAGCCCCGAGGACAGGGGGCTGAATTCACCCCTCCACTTT. It is translated as CASSPEDRGLNSPLHF. The chain employs TRBV5-1 and TRBJ1-6; TRBD1 matches 11 bases. Germline lookup yields CDR1 SGHRS and CDR2 YFSETQ. This CDR3 spans 16 amino acids. The ends lost 4 bases at V and 7 bases at J; junction bases unmatched: 7.

V is TRBV5-1 and J is TRBJ2-1; D is uncertain. The CDR3 totals 15 residues. The V end lost 0 bases, the J end lost 5 bases, and 12 bases lay between the germline ends. Germline CDR1 and CDR2: SGHRS and YFSETQ. The CDR3 nucleotides are TGCGCCAGCAGCTTGGACTCCCTCCCCAACAATGAGCAGTTCTTC. Amino acid sequence: CASSLDSLPNNEQFF. The full variable domain, its missing parts supplied by reference TRBV5-1 and TRBJ2-1, is KAGVTQTPRYLIKTRGQQVTLSCSPISGHRSVSWYQQTPGQGLQFLFEYFSETQRNKGNFPGRFSGRQFSNSRSEMNVSTLELGDSALYLCASSLDSLPNNEQFFGPGTRLTVL.